The rows below give T cell receptor beta chains drawn from one sample of a study of technical replicates of blood from a handful of donors. Libraries were prepared by immunoSEQ multiplex PCR; TCRdb keeps only in-frame clonotypes and omits some of them. The data contain tens of thousands of clones, 80% to 95% of them seen just once; the ten biggest clones take up 0.3% to 0.5%. The sequenced sample consisted of T cells isolated from PBMCs. These receptors all stem from a human donor in good health. Both conserved end residues are part of each CDR3. The size entry is marked missing in some rows and otherwise reads once, few, many or a size class.

TRBV7-3	-	TRBJ2-2	CASSLMQGLISGELFF
TRBV10-3	-	TRBJ2-7	CAISERQGNYEQYF
TRBV19	-	TRBJ1-5	CASAPDSLQPQHF
TRBV5-5	-	TRBJ1-2	CASSLEGLGINYGYTF
TRBV7-9	once	TRBJ1-4	CASSTGGNEKLFF
TRBV5-6	-	TRBJ2-1	CASSHRWTDFYNEQFF
TRBV5-6	-	TRBJ2-1	CASSPPNNEQFF
TRBV11-3	-	TRBJ2-4	CASSPRATKNIQYF
TRBV7-9	-	TRBJ2-7	CASSPRQAYEQYF
TRBV27	-	TRBJ1-4	CASSFLGTTNEKLFF
TRBV7-3	once	TRBJ2-1	CASGGNYNEQFF
TRBV19	-	TRBJ1-3	CASSLDINSGNTIYF
TRBV19	-	TRBJ1-1	CASSETEWNTEAFF
TRBV19	-	TRBJ2-3	CASSMGTGDSTDTQYF
TRBV28	-	TRBJ2-1	CASSLRGNEQFF
TRBV5-1	-	TRBJ2-3	CASSLGQATDTQYF
TRBV7-3	-	TRBJ2-3	CASSRNPAGTSGADTQYF
TRBV29-1	-	TRBJ2-3	CSVVKYRGTADTQYF
TRBV6-6	-	TRBJ2-5	CASRDPRYFGETQYF
TRBV11-3	-	TRBJ1-1	CASSLDLADTEAFF
TRBV27	-	TRBJ1-5	CASRRAGGQPQHF
TRBV27	-	TRBJ2-7	CASSLSWREGLGEQYF
TRBV7-2	-	TRBJ2-5	CASSSDPTGQETQYF
TRBV6-1	-	TRBJ2-2	CASRLGQATGELFF
TRBV19	-	TRBJ1-1	CASFGMNTEAFF
TRBV6-5	-	TRBJ1-2	CASSYTLWGDGYTF
TRBV19	-	TRBJ1-1	CASAELGTEAFF
TRBV7-6	-	TRBJ1-3	CASSYYSTGTGAGNTIYF
TRBV6-6	-	TRBJ1-4	CASSTGQGRNNEKLFF
TRBV6-1	-	TRBJ2-1	CASTGRTGTYNEQFF
TRBV4-3	-	TRBJ2-7	CASSQGVAGTAYEQYF
TRBV5-4	-	TRBJ1-1	CASSPELSGNTEAFF
TRBV11-3	-	TRBJ2-7	CASSSYTPSEQARYEQYF
TRBV11-2	-	TRBJ1-2	CASSLERGLAYGYTF
TRBV4-2	once	TRBJ1-3	CASSQVQGAGNTIYF
TRBV9	once	TRBJ2-5	CASGGTGGIETQYF
TRBV12-5	-	TRBJ2-1	CASGLRTSGTNLSSYNEQFF
TRBV5-1	-	TRBJ1-1	CASGLRGGTEAFF
TRBV5-4	-	TRBJ2-7	CASSSRDRHYEQYF
TRBV4-2	-	TRBJ2-7	CASSQGTGTYEQYF
TRBV7-9	few	TRBJ2-5	CASSPRVGGLETQYF
TRBV2	-	TRBJ2-1	CASGRGLADNEQFF
TRBV18	-	TRBJ2-5	CASSPIGEETQYF
TRBV5-1	-	TRBJ1-4	CASSLSSTNEKLFF
TRBV7-9	-	TRBJ1-2	CASSLDRGANYGYTF
TRBV19	-	TRBJ2-7	CASSSQDRYEQYF
TRBV11-2	-	TRBJ2-1	CASSFRGAGSYNEQFF
TRBV4-1	-	TRBJ2-3	CASSQDEARNTDTQYF
TRBV10-2	-	TRBJ2-5	CASSSSGAGETQYF
TRBV29-1	-	TRBJ2-1	CSVAAGSEQFF
TRBV7-6	-	TRBJ2-3	CASSYGIHGDTQYF
TRBV27	-	TRBJ2-1	CASSSSGTSGYNEQFF
TRBV9	-	TRBJ2-7	CASSPWTSGSEQYF
TRBV7-9	-	TRBJ2-1	CASSPIQGNNEQFF
TRBV29-1	-	TRBJ2-7	CSGYWQYF
TRBV30	-	TRBJ2-1	CAWSGLRDSYNEQFF
TRBV7-9	few	TRBJ2-1	CASSSRLAGGGEQFF